These T cell receptor beta chains were read from a single sample in a study of blood T cell repertoires in COVID-19. Repertoires were generated with immunoSEQ multiplex PCR, while TCRdb's copy carries only in-frame clones and drops some. The sample holds around 140,000 clones, around 82% seen once. The sample was peripheral blood. Receptors were obtained from a human donor with acute or convalescent COVID-19. The donor label of this sample is uncertain. The CDR3 runs from the conserved cysteine through the conserved F or W. D genes are given only for firm matches. Where a row states a size, it is once, few, many or the class of an expanded clone; other rows omit it.

D gene	V gene	J gene	clone size	CDR3 DNA	CDR3 protein
.	TRBV10-2	TRBJ1-6	.	TGCGCCAGCAGTGAATCGGTTTTTGGGACAATCAATTCACCCCTCCACTTT	CASSESVFGTINSPLHF
.	TRBV30	TRBJ2-5	once	TGTGCCTGGAGTGTTAACAGGGCTGGGCAAGAGACCCAGTACTTC	CAWSVNRAGQETQYF
TRBD1	TRBV5-1	TRBJ1-2	.	TGCGCCAGCAGCTTGAGGACAGGGGGCGCAGAGGGCTACACCTTC	CASSLRTGGAEGYTF
.	TRBV4-1	TRBJ1-2	.	TGCGCCAGCAGCCAAGAGGGCAGGGGAGTTAACTATGGCTACACCTTC	CASSQEGRGVNYGYTF
TRBD1	TRBV3-1/TRBV3-2	TRBJ2-2	.	TGTGCCAGCAGACGACAGGGCGGAAACACCGGGGAGCTGTTTTTT	CASRRQGGNTGELFF
.	TRBV7-9	TRBJ2-2	.	TGTGCCAGCAGCTCGGGACTCAACACCGGGGAGCTGTTTTTT	CASSSGLNTGELFF
TRBD1	TRBV30	TRBJ1-4	many	TGTGCCTGGGGGGGACAGGGGGCGAAGAGAGGGGTAATGAAAAAACTGTTTTTT	CAWGGQGAKRGVMKKLFF
.	TRBV18	TRBJ1-2	few	TGTGCCAGCTCACCAGAATCAGACTATGGCTACACCTTC	CASSPESDYGYTF
TRBD1	TRBV2	TRBJ1-1	once	TGTGCCAGCACCTACGACAGGGGCACTGAAGCTTTCTTT	CASTYDRGTEAFF
.	TRBV14	TRBJ2-1	.	TGTGCCAGCGCCGCCGGAGGAATGGGTAACAATGAGCAGTTCTTC	CASAAGGMGNNEQFF
.	TRBV7-2	TRBJ1-2	.	TGTGCCAGCAGCCTGAGTCATGCCGAGAACTATGGCTACACCTTC	CASSLSHAENYGYTF
TRBD1	TRBV2	TRBJ2-1	.	TGTGCCAGCAGGGACAGGTCCCCCTACAATGAGCAGTTCTTC	CASRDRSPYNEQFF
TRBD1	TRBV10-2	TRBJ1-5	.	TGCGCCAGCAGTAAGACAGGGGATGGCCAGCCCCAGCATTTT	CASSKTGDGQPQHF
TRBD1	TRBV19	TRBJ1-2	.	TGTGCCAGCGCCACAGGGGGCATGGAGAATAACTATGGCTACACCTTC	CASATGGMENNYGYTF
.	TRBV19	TRBJ1-6	once	TGTGCCAGTAGTATATCCAGGTCCGCCTCCGGGGGTTCACCCCTCCACTTT	CASSISRSASGGSPLHF
TRBD1	TRBV6-6	TRBJ1-4	.	TGTGCCAGCAGTCGACAGGGCTTTAATGAAAAACTGTTTTTT	CASSRQGFNEKLFF
TRBD2	TRBV6-2/TRBV6-3	TRBJ2-3	.	TGTGCCAGCAGCCGCCTTGACTCGGGCGGGGGGCCCCCCGGGAGGACAGATACGCAGTATTTT	CASSRLDSGGGPPGRTDTQYF
TRBD2	TRBV27	TRBJ2-3	.	TGTGCCAGCAGTGCCTTCGGACTAGCGGGGGGCCCCGGGCCAGATACGCAGTATTTT	CASSAFGLAGGPGPDTQYF
.	TRBV21-1	TRBJ1-5	.	TGTGCCAGCAGCAAAGAGGGACAGGACCTGCTGTGGCAGCCCCAGCATTTT	CASSKEGQDLLWQPQHF
.	TRBV20-1	TRBJ1-1	.	TGCAGTGCTAGTTCCAGGGCTTTCTCTGAAGCTTTCTTT	CSASSRAFSEAFF
.	TRBV19	TRBJ1-2	.	TGTGCCAGTAGTACGAAGACAGATTCGACCTATGGCTACACCTTC	CASSTKTDSTYGYTF
TRBD1	TRBV5-6	TRBJ1-2	.	TGTGCCAGCAGCTTGGGACAGGGAATAATAGGCTACACCTTC	CASSLGQGIIGYTF
.	TRBV19	TRBJ1-2	.	TGTGCCAGTACCTCCCGGGGCAGGGAGGATGGCTACACCTTC	CASTSRGREDGYTF
TRBD1	TRBV27	TRBJ2-2	.	TGTGCCAGCATTCCGGGACAGGGAGAGACGAACACCGGGGAGCTGTTTTTT	CASIPGQGETNTGELFF
.	TRBV18	TRBJ2-7	few	TGTGCCAGCTCATTAGGCGGGCGGATGGGCTACGAGCAGTACTTC	CASSLGGRMGYEQYF
.	TRBV15	TRBJ1-2	.	TGTGCCACCAGCAGAGATATCCCAGTAGAGGGTGGCTACACCTTC	CATSRDIPVEGGYTF
.	TRBV6-5	TRBJ2-7	.	TGTGCCAGCAGTTACTCTTGGCAGGGTGGGCAGTACTTC	CASSYSWQGGQYF
TRBD2	TRBV19	TRBJ2-5	few	TGTGCCAGTAGTATCGGGGGGGCCCAAGAGACCCAGTACTTC	CASSIGGAQETQYF
TRBD1	TRBV5-1	TRBJ2-2	.	TGCGCCAGCAGCTCGACAGGGGAGCACACCGGGGAGCTGTTTTTT	CASSSTGEHTGELFF
TRBD1	TRBV4-1	TRBJ1-1	few	TGCGCCAGCAGCCAAGATGGGACAGGGGCCCCGCGGGACACTGAAGCTTTCTTT	CASSQDGTGAPRDTEAFF
TRBD1	TRBV7-9	TRBJ1-4	.	TGTGCCAGCAGCCCCTCATCCGGACAGGGCCGGGATTGGGAAAAACTGTTTTTT	CASSPSSGQGRDWEKLFF
.	TRBV10-3	TRBJ1-6	.	TGTGCCATCAGTGGACAGAATAATTCACCCCTCCACTTT	CAISGQNNSPLHF
.	TRBV2	TRBJ2-1	.	TGTGCCAGCAGTGAAGTCGGGAGCGACGTTAGGCAGTTCTTC	CASSEVGSDVRQFF
TRBD2	TRBV9	TRBJ2-1	.	TGTGCCAGCAGCGTAGCTGGCGGGGGGGCCGGTGAGCAGTTCTTC	CASSVAGGGAGEQFF
TRBD1	TRBV19	TRBJ1-5	.	TGTGCCAGTAGTACTACAGGGGTAGCGCAGCCCCAGCATTTT	CASSTTGVAQPQHF
.	TRBV7-9	TRBJ1-2	.	TGTGCCAGCAGCAAACCTCAGGCCCCTCGGGGCTACACCTTC	CASSKPQAPRGYTF
TRBD1	TRBV27	TRBJ1-6	.	TGTGCCAGCAGTGACCAAACAGGGGGCTTGGCACCCCTCCACTTT	CASSDQTGGLAPLHF
TRBD1	TRBV3-1/TRBV3-2	TRBJ1-2	once	TGTGCCAGCAGCCCTACAGGGGGCAATGGCTACACCTTC	CASSPTGGNGYTF
TRBD1	TRBV7-8	TRBJ1-3	.	TGTGCCAGCAGCTTATCCAGGGGGACAGGAAACACCATATATTTT	CASSLSRGTGNTIYF
.	TRBV4-1	TRBJ2-6	.	TGCGCCAGCAGCCAAAGGGCCTTGGACACGCTCTCTGGGGCCAACGTCCTGACTTTC	CASSQRALDTLSGANVLTF
TRBD1	TRBV6-5	TRBJ1-1	.	TGTGCCAGCAGTTACGGGTTCAGGACAGGGGAAGCTTTCTTT	CASSYGFRTGEAFF